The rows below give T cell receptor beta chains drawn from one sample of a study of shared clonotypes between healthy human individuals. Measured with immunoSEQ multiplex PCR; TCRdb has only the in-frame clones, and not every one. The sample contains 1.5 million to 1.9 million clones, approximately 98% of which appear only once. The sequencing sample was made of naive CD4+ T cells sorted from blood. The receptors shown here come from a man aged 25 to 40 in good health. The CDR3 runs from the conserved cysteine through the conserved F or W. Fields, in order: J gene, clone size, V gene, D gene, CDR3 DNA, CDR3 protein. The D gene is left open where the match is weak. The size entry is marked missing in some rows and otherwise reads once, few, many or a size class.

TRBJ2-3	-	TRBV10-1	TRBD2	TGCGCCAGCAGCCCGGGACTATATACAGATACGCAGTATTTT	CASSPGLYTDTQYF
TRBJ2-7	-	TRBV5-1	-	TGCGCCAGCAGCGCCACCGGGACGCTAACCTACGAGCAGTACTTC	CASSATGTLTYEQYF
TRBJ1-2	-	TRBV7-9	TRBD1	TGTGCCAGCAGACCGGGACAGGACGGTTGGCGTGGCTACACCTTC	CASRPGQDGWRGYTF
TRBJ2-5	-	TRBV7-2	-	TGTGCCAGCAGCCCGGGCGGCAGGAGTCAAGAGACCCAGTACTTC	CASSPGGRSQETQYF
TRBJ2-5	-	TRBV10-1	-	TGCGCCAGCAGTGCGGACCCAGGGGAGACCCAGTACTTC	CASSADPGETQYF
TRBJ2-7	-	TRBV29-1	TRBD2	TGCAGCGTTGAATCGGTAGCGGGAGGGGACGAGCAGTACTTC	CSVESVAGGDEQYF
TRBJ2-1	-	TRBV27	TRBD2	TGTGCCAGCAGTTCCCGTCTGACTAGCGGGAGATCGAATGAGCAGTTCTTC	CASSSRLTSGRSNEQFF
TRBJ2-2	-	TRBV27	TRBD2	TGTGCCAGCAGTTTATGGGCTAGCGGGAGGGAGAACACCGGGGAGCTGTTTTTT	CASSLWASGRENTGELFF
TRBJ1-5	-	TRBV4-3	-	TGCGCCAGCAGCCAACGCAGGGATCAGCCCCAGCATTTT	CASSQRRDQPQHF
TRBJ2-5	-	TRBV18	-	TGTGCCAGCTCACCCGCCAGGGGTCGGCAAGAGACCCAGTACTTC	CASSPARGRQETQYF
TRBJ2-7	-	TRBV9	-	TGTGCCAGCAGCCCGACCGTGGAAAACTACGAGCAGTACTTC	CASSPTVENYEQYF
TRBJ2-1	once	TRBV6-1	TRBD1	TGTGCCAGCAGACACGCCCAGGACAGGGAGTTTTTCTTC	CASRHAQDREFFF
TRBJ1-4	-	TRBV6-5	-	TGTGCCAGCAGTTCCAGAGCAACTAATGAAAAACTGTTTTTT	CASSSRATNEKLFF
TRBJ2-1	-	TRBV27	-	TGTGCCAGCAGTTTAAAGGTGGGGAGCTCCTACAATGAGCAGTTCTTC	CASSLKVGSSYNEQFF
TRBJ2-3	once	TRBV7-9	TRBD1	TGTGCCAGCAGCTCGGGACAGATAGAGACAGATACGCAGTATTTT	CASSSGQIETDTQYF
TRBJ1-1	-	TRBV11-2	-	TGTGCCAGCAGGAGGGTTGGGAAAACTGAAGCTTTCTTT	CASRRVGKTEAFF
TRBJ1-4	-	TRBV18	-	TGTGCCAGCTCACCATATCGGGGGGCTAGTGCAACTAATGAAAAACTGTTTTTT	CASSPYRGASATNEKLFF
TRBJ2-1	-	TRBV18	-	TGTGCCAGCTCACCATATCCGGGAGTACGCTACAATGAGCAGTTCTTC	CASSPYPGVRYNEQFF
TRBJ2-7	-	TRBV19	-	TGTGCCAGTAGCTCTAGGGGAACCGAGCAGTACTTC	CASSSRGTEQYF
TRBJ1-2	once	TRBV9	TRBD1	TGTGCCAGCAGCGCCTGGACAGGGCGCTCCGAAGTGGGTGGCTACACCTTC	CASSAWTGRSEVGGYTF
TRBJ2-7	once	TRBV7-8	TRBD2	TGTGCCAGCAGTCCTAGCGGGAGCAGTAATCGCGAGCAGTACTTC	CASSPSGSSNREQYF
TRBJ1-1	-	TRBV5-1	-	TGCGCCAGCAGCTTGGCCCCCGGGAAGAACACTGAAGCTTTCTTT	CASSLAPGKNTEAFF
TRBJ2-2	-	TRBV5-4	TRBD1	TGTGCCAGCAGCTTGCGGGACAGGGGTATGACCGGGGAGCTGTTTTTT	CASSLRDRGMTGELFF
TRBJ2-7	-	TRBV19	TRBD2	TGTGCCAGTAAGGCGGGAGGCTCCTACGAGCAGTACTTC	CASKAGGSYEQYF
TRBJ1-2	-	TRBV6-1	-	TGTGCCAGCACCGCGACAGTGAACTATGGCTACACCTTC	CASTATVNYGYTF
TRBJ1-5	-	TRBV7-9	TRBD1	TGTGCCAGCAGTCGAGGACAGGGCGAGCGCAATCAGCCCCAGCATTTT	CASSRGQGERNQPQHF
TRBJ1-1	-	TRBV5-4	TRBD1	TGTGCCAGCAGCGGACAGGGTCGCCGGGTAACTGAAGCTTTCTTT	CASSGQGRRVTEAFF
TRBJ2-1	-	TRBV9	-	TGTGCCAGCAGTCCAACGATTAGCTCCTACAATGAGCAGTTCTTC	CASSPTISSYNEQFF
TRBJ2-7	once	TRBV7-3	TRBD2	TGTGCCAGCAGCAAATCCGGGACTAGCCCCTACGAGCAGTACTTC	CASSKSGTSPYEQYF